This entry lists 14 T cell receptor beta chains sequenced from one sample in a study of T cells in Graves' hyperthyroidism and ophthalmopathy. TCR beta CDR3 sequences were amplified from RNA transcripts. The primer set for the first-round RT-PCR of the TCR CDR3 was HTBI. TCRdb itself ran the multiplex PCR reads through MiXCR, one entry per CDR3 protein. The sample has approximately 490,000 distinct CDR3 sequences; roughly 22% are singletons. The sample consisted of blood. The receptors here all came from a woman in her 70s with Graves' ophthalmopathy.

This clonotype has more than one count but fewer than ten. This rearrangement joins TRBV11-2 to TRBJ2-4; D remains ambiguous. There are 15 residues in the CDR3. Trimming stripped 8 bases from V and 0 bases from J, with 14 bases between. The germline V gene encodes CDR1 SGHAT and CDR2 FQNNGV. The CDR3: CASGLLGLAKNIQYF. CDR3 nucleotides: TGTGCCAGCGGGTTATTAGGTCTAGCCAAAAACATTCAGTACTTC.

The chain couples TRBV25-1 to TRBJ1-4, with D tentatively TRBD1 (6 bases). The germline CDR1 and CDR2 sequences are MGHDK and SYGVNS. V was pared by 1 base and J by 2 bases, with 8 bases between. The CDR3 runs 15 residues. CDR3 protein: CASSESGQTNEKLFF. In nucleotides, the CDR3 is TGTGCCAGCAGTGAATCCGGACAGACTAATGAAAAACTGTTTTTT.

The chain joins TRBV5-6 to TRBJ2-2; D unclear. Trimming left V 0 bases short and J 7 bases short, with 4 bases between. The germline V gene has CDR1 SGHDT and CDR2 YYEEEE. The CDR3 loop spans 12 amino acids. CDR3 sequence (DNA): TGTGCCAGCAGCTTGGATCTCGGGGAGCTGTTTTTT. Translating gives CASSLDLGELFF.

This chain uses TRBV2 with TRBJ2-6; tentatively, D is TRBD1 (6 bases). The V end was cut by 9 bases, the J end by 2 bases, with 11 bases between. In germline, CDR1 is SNHLY, CDR2 FYNNEI. This CDR3 is built from 14 residues. The CDR3 DNA sequence: TGTGCCAGTATAACAGGGCCTGGGGCCAACGTCCTGACTTTC. Translation gives CASITGPGANVLTF.

The chain is built from TRBV5-1 and TRBJ2-7; TRBD2 agrees at 8 bases. Germline V CDR1 and CDR2: SGHRS, YFSETQ. The CDR3 consists of 18 residues. The J segment lost 3 bases and the V segment lost 1 base, leaving 15 bases of the junction unmatched. As DNA, the CDR3 is TGCGCCAGCAGCTTGAGCAGACTTGGAGCGGGAGTTATCTACGAGCAGTACTTC. Translating it yields CASSLSRLGAGVIYEQYF. The whole variable domain, remainder taken from reference TRBV5-1 and TRBJ2-7, is KAGVTQTPRYLIKTRGQQVTLSCSPISGHRSVSWYQQTPGQGLQFLFEYFSETQRNKGNFPGRFSGRQFSNSRSEMNVSTLELGDSALYLCASSLSRLGAGVIYEQYFGPGTRLTVT.

On this clonotype itself: A much larger clone differs by one base, so this may be a read error. The chain is built from TRBV28 and TRBJ1-4; TRBD1 matches 7 bases. The CDR3 loop spans 14 amino acids. Per the germline V gene, CDR1 is MDHEN and CDR2 is SYDVKM. Trimming removed 3 bases from V and 13 bases from J; junction bases left unmatched: 11. This CDR3 reads CASSFTLGQPLLFF. CDR3 nucleotide sequence: TGTGCCAGCAGTTTTACCCTGGGACAGCCTCTACTGTTTTTT. The variable domain in full, completed from reference TRBV28 and TRBJ1-4, reads DVKVTQSSRYLVKRTGEKVFLECVQDMDHENMFWYRQDPGLGLRLIYFSYDVKMKEKGDIPEGYSVSREKKERFSLILESASTNQTSMYLCASSFTLGQPLLFFGSGTQLSVL.

As concerns this clonotype: An end of the junction differs from the germline gene, which may be a read error. The J gene is TRBJ1-5, the V gene TRBV18; the D gene is possibly TRBD1 (5 bases). The CDR3 loop spans 15 amino acids. Germline CDR1 and CDR2: KGHSH and LQKENI. Here the CDR3 reads CTSSSGRGNNQPQHF. CDR3 DNA: TGTACCAGCTCTTCAGGGAGGGGAAACAATCAGCCCCAGCATTTT.

This chain uses TRBV3-1 with TRBJ2-3; D gene ambiguous. The CDR3 sequence is 15 residues long. The germline V gene has CDR1 LGHDT and CDR2 YNNKEL (reference sequence). Trimming removed 0 bases at V and 4 bases at J, with 11 bases between. The CDR3 nucleotides read TGTGCCAGCAGCCAAGATACGGGCCCTGCAGATACGCAGTATTTT. It encodes CASSQDTGPADTQYF.

The rearrangement joins TRBV10-1 to TRBJ1-1; possibly TRBD1 for D (5 bases). Deletions cut 4 bases from V and 0 bases from J, with 15 bases between. The germline CDR1 and CDR2 sequences are WNHNN and SYGVQD (reference sequence). There are 16 residues in the CDR3. For the CDR3, the DNA is TGCGCCAGCAGTGCAATATCCGGGACCCTGAACACTGAAGCTTTCTTT. Encoded protein: CASSAISGTLNTEAFF.

The J gene is TRBJ2-7, the V gene TRBV5-1; D gene ambiguous. V was shortened by 5 bases and J by 6 bases, with 9 bases between the two germline ends. This CDR3 region has 11 residues. The germline gives CDR1 SGHRS, CDR2 YFSETQ. The CDR3 DNA follows: TGCGCCAGCAGGGCCGGCCTCGAGCAGTACTTC. Translating gives CASRAGLEQYF. The variable domain in full, completed from reference TRBV5-1 and TRBJ2-7, reads KAGVTQTPRYLIKTRGQQVTLSCSPISGHRSVSWYQQTPGQGLQFLFEYFSETQRNKGNFPGRFSGRQFSNSRSEMNVSTLELGDSALYLCASRAGLEQYFGPGTRLTVT.

In its sample, this clonotype was seen a few times. The chain is built from TRBV20-1 and TRBJ2-1; TRBD2 might be the D (6 bases). Germline V CDR1 and CDR2: DFQATT, SNEGSKA (reference sequence). This CDR3 region has 14 residues. Trimming cost V 5 bases and J 10 bases, with 21 bases left between them. This chain's CDR3 is CSAELLAEAREQFF. The CDR3, as DNA: TGCAGTGCTGAGCTACTAGCTGAAGCGCGCGAGCAGTTCTTC.

This clonotype was seen a few times. V gene TRBV6-1 combines with J gene TRBJ1-1; no reliable D call. The CDR3 is 17 residues long. Germline V gene lookup returns CDR1 MNHNS and CDR2 SASEGT. V lost 5 bases, J lost 5 bases, and 24 bases lay in between. The CDR3 nucleotides are TGTGCCAGCAGTCCCTCCCCTCGAGTGAAGGAACGGACTGAAGCTTTCTTT. This encodes CASSPSPRVKERTEAFF.

This clonotype appeared many times. The J gene is TRBJ2-7, the V gene TRBV2; no definite D call. The germline V gene has CDR1 SNHLY and CDR2 FYNNEI. The CDR3 is 15 residues long. Trimming removed 2 bases from V and 0 bases from J, with 11 bases in between. The CDR3 DNA follows: TGTGCCAGCAGTGAACTAGGGAAAAGCTCCTACGAGCAGTACTTC. Its translation is CASSELGKSSYEQYF. Using reference TRBV2 and TRBJ2-7 for the parts outside the CDR3, the full variable domain is EPEVTQTPSHQVTQMGQEVILRCVPISNHLYFYWYRQILGQKVEFLVSFYNNEISEKSEIFDDQFSVERPDGSNFTLKIRSTKLEDSAMYFCASSELGKSSYEQYFGPGTRLTVT.

This clonotype was recorded at least ten times. J is TRBJ1-6 and V is TRBV6-1; D remains unclear. CDR3 length equals 15 residues. Germline CDR1 MNHNS, CDR2 SASEGT. Trimming took 7 bases from V and 0 from J, leaving 10 bases between them. The DNA for the CDR3 is TGTGCCAGCATGGATCTTAGCTCCTATAATTCACCCCTCCACTTT. Protein sequence: CASMDLSSYNSPLHF.